The rows below give T cell receptor beta chains drawn from one sample of a study of cytomegalovirus exposure and HLA in healthy donors. Assay: immunoSEQ multiplex PCR; the TCRdb copy retains only in-frame clones and omits some. The repertoire holds about 130,000 clones, 65% to 80% seen once, with approximately 0.93% in the top ten. The sequenced sample consisted of PBMCs. All receptors come from a human donor in good health. Both conserved end residues are part of each CDR3. The D gene is left open where the match is weak. Clone size is stated in some rows and not others, as once, few, many or a class when expanded.

NA	TRBV9	TRBJ1-6	NA	CASSPGHLSPLHF	TGTGCCAGCAGCCCTGGACACCTTTCACCCCTCCACTTT
NA	TRBV28	TRBJ1-2	NA	CASSLPRGRYEGVPTF	TGTGCCAGCAGTTTACCCCGCGGGAGGTACGAAGGGGTTCCCACCTTC
TRBD1	TRBV18	TRBJ1-1	NA	CASSPADRATLNTEAFF	TGTGCCAGCTCACCCGCGGACAGGGCCACCCTTAACACTGAAGCTTTCTTT
NA	TRBV6-5	TRBJ1-1	NA	CAASPRENTEAFF	TGTGCCGCCAGCCCCAGGGAGAACACTGAAGCTTTCTTT
TRBD2	TRBV13	TRBJ2-7	NA	CASKEMGLAGGRHEQYF	TGTGCCAGCAAAGAAATGGGACTAGCGGGGGGAAGACACGAGCAGTACTTC
TRBD1	TRBV4-1	TRBJ1-5	NA	CASSQAGTGGQPQHF	TGCGCCAGCAGCCAGGCCGGGACAGGGGGTCAGCCCCAGCATTTT
TRBD1	TRBV6-6	TRBJ2-7	NA	CASSYSGTGFYEQYF	TGTGCCAGCAGTTACTCCGGGACAGGGTTCTACGAGCAGTACTTC
TRBD1	TRBV27	TRBJ1-1	NA	CASSTRDRLNTEAFF	TGTGCCAGCAGTACCCGGGACAGATTGAACACTGAAGCTTTCTTT
NA	TRBV10-2	TRBJ1-5	few	CASSEEVLDQPQHF	TGCGCCAGCAGTGAGGAGGTTTTAGATCAGCCCCAGCATTTT
NA	TRBV6-6	TRBJ1-6	NA	CASNTGTYNSPLHF	TGTGCCAGCAACACCGGGACTTATAATTCACCCCTCCACTTT